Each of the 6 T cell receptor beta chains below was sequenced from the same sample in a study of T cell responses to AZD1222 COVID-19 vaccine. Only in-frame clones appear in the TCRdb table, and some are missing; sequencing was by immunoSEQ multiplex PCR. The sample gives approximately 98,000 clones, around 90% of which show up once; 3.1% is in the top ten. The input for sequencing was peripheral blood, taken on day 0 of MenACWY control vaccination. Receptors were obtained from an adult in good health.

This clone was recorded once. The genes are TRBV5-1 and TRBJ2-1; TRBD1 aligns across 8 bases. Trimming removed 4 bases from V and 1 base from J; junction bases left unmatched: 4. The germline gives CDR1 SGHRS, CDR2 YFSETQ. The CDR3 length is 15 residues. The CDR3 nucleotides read TGCGCCAGCAGCCTGGGACAGGTATCCTACAATGAGCAGTTCTTC. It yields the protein CASSLGQVSYNEQFF. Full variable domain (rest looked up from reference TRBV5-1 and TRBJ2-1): KAGVTQTPRYLIKTRGQQVTLSCSPISGHRSVSWYQQTPGQGLQFLFEYFSETQRNKGNFPGRFSGRQFSNSRSEMNVSTLELGDSALYLCASSLGQVSYNEQFFGPGTRLTVL.

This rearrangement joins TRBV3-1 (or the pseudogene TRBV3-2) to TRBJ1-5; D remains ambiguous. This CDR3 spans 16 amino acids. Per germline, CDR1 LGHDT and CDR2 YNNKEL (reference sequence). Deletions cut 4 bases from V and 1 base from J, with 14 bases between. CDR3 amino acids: CASSPRRGGSNQPQHF. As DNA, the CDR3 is TGTGCCAGCAGCCCTCGGCGAGGCGGGAGCAATCAGCCCCAGCATTTT.

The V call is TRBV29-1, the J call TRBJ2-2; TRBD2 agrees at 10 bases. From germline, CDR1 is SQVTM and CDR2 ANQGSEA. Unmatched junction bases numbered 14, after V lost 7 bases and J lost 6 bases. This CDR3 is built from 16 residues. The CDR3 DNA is TGCAGCGCCCAAACCGCGGGCGGACTAGCGGCCGGGGAGCTGTTTTTT. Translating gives CSAQTAGGLAAGELFF.

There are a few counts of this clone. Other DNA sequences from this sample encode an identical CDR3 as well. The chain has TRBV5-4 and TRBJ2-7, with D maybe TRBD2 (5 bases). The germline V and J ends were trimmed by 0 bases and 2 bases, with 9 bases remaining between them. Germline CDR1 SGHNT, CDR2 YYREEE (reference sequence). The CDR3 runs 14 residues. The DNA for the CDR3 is TGTGCCAGCAGCTTGGCGGGGAGTACCTACGAGCAGTACTTC. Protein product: CASSLAGSTYEQYF.

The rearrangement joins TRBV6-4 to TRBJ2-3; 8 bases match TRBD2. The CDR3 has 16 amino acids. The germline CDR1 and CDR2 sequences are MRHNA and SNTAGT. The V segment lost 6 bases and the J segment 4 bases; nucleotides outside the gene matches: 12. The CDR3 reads CASSARGAGESDTQYF. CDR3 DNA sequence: TGTGCCAGCAGCGCTAGAGGAGCGGGGGAATCAGATACGCAGTATTTT.

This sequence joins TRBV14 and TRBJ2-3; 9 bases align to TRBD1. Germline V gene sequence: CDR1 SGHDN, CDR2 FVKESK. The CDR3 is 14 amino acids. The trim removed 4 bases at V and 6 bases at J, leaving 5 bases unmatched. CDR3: CASSRWTGVDTQYF. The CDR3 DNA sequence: TGTGCCAGCAGCCGATGGACAGGGGTCGATACGCAGTATTTT.